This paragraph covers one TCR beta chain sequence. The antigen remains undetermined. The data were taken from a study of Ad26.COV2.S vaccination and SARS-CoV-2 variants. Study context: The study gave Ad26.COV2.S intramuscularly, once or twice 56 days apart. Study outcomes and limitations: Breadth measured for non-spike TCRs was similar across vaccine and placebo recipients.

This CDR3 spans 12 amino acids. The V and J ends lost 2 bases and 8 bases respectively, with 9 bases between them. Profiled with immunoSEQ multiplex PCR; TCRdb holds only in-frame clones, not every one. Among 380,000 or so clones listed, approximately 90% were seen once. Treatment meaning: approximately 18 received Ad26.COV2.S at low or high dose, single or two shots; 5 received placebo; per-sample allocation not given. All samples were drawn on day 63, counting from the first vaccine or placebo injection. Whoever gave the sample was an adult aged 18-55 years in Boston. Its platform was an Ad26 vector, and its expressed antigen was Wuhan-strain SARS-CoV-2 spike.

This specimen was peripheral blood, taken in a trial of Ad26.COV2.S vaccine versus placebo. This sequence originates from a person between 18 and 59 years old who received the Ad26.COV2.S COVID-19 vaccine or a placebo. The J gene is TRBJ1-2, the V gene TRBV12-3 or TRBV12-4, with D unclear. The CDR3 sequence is CASSLSGPGYTF. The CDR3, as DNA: TGTGCCAGCAGTTTAAGTGGACCGGGCTACACCTTC.